This T cell receptor (beta chain) is drawn from a study of T cells after yellow fever vaccination. The CDR3 spans 16 residues. Trimming stripped 4 bases from V and 2 bases from J, with 18 bases between. Looked up from germline, CDR1 is LGHNA and CDR2 is YSLEER. Whole-study results and caveats: Reappearance after the booster was observed for most primary-vaccination clones (roughly 95% CD4, about 90% CD8).

MiXCR was run by TCRdb on the 5' RACE reads, yielding one entry per CDR3 protein. This table holds fewer than 450,000 distinct CDR3 sequences, approximately 10% found once. This clonotype was seen only a few times. Its antigen is still unknown. Sequenced material: PBMCs, taken on the day of the first yellow fever vaccination. This receptor was taken from a man younger than 30 who received the YFV17D yellow fever vaccine. The chain is built from TRBV4-3 and TRBJ2-7; D is perhaps TRBD1 or TRBD2 (5 bases each). The DNA of the CDR3 is TGCGCCAGCAGCCTCCACGGTGGGGACCCAACCTACGAGCAGTACTTC. This gives the protein CASSLHGGDPTYEQYF.